This TCR beta chain was captured in a study of shared clonotypes between healthy human individuals. Background on the study: There were three CD4 naive, three CD4 memory, two CD8 naive and one CD8 memory plates per donor.

Germline trimming cut 4 bases from V and 0 bases from J; bases unmatched to any gene: 6. The CDR3 sequence is 15 residues long. Germline V gene data show CDR1 as MGHRA and CDR2 as YSYEKL. Naive CD8 cells, CD45RO-negative and positively selected for CCR7, excluded terminally differentiated effector memory CD45RA+ cells. Generated by immunoSEQ multiplex PCR, the TCRdb table keeps only in-frame clones and is missing some. This sample carries roughly 2,000,000 clones, approximately 92% of them seen once, and the ten largest clones take under 2%. Source material: naive CD8+ T cells from PBMCs. The gene calls are TRBV4-1 and TRBJ2-7, with 7 bases that match TRBD2. This clonotype originated in a man between 18 and 29 years old in good health. Some clones in this sample may be carry-over from other donors' samples. In nucleotides, the CDR3 is TGCGCCAGCAGCCGTACGGGAGGTTACTCCTACGAGCAGTACTTC. Protein: CASSRTGGYSYEQYF.